This T cell receptor beta chain emerged from a study of CD8 T cells in ankylosing spondylitis (dated by TCRdb to about 2017). A note on the overall study: The study set out to find disease-linked TCR variants by profiling T cell receptor beta repertoires in ankylosing spondylitis patients and healthy donors. Peripheral blood was sampled, and synovial fluid was also collected from ankylosing spondylitis patients. In total, the full study cohort was made up of roughly 110 healthy donors and approximately 27 ankylosing spondylitis patients.

The data were produced on an Illumina HiSeq 2500. TCR beta libraries were prepared by quantitative 5'-RACE with molecular barcodes. In the source study's methods: To identify disease-linked TCR variants, a new computational method was used, one built on a probabilistic model of VDJ rearrangement. Using fastp at Q25 and MiXCR, TCRdb reprocessed the public reads and kept productive beta chains. When rows share a CDR3 protein, they turn into one entry using the most common DNA and genes. The V and J calls here are based on TCRdb, not the publication. In this sample the table shows about 460,000 distinct CDR3 sequences, about 5% of which occur a single time. Roughly 3.3% of the sample belongs to the ten largest clones. Results the study describes overall, beyond this receptor: Blood from ankylosing spondylitis patients appeared to be characterized by a TCR beta motif made up of several highly homologous amino acid variants. The disease-linked clones showed a CD8+ phenotype and occurred at relatively low frequencies in peripheral blood. According to the report, matched synovial fluid samples from ankylosing spondylitis patients were significantly enriched for the disease-linked clones. Some TCR beta motif variants had previously been reported in synovial fluid and blood of reactive arthritis patients, which suggested common disease-initiation mechanisms.

Remarks on this clonotype: Its antigen is unknown. Nothing much larger sits one base from this clone, and base qualities are not available.

At the junction V is shortened by 4 bases and J by 1 base; bases outside the gene matches: 6. The CDR3 starts with the cysteine, ends with the phenylalanine, and has 15 residues. Only the CDR3 region is kept as DNA, spanning 45 bases read in frame from base 1. Via the germline V gene, CDR1 is SGHVS and CDR2 FNYEAQ. This clonotype was sampled from a male donor with ankylosing spondylitis. The sequenced material came from blood, either unsorted or a sorted T cell fraction (not recorded which). The V and J genes are TRBV7-6 and TRBJ2-5, with TRBD2 identical over 7 junction bases. The CDR3 is CASSSLATLQETQYF. The DNA reads as follows: TGTGCCAGCAGCTCACTAGCGACACTCCAAGAGACCCAGTACTTC. Where the CDR3 stops, the reference TRBV7-6 and TRBJ2-5 genes take over; the full variable domain is GAGVSQSPRYKVTKRGQDVALRCDPISGHVSLYWYRQALGQGPEFLTYFNYEAQQDKSGLPNDRFSAERPEGSISTLTIQRTEQRDSAMYRCASSSLATLQETQYFGPGTRLLVL.